One sample yielded the 10 T cell receptor beta chains listed below, sequenced in a study of cytomegalovirus exposure and HLA in healthy donors. The PCR employed 60 Vbeta primers together with 13 Jbeta primers. Assay used: immunoSEQ multiplex PCR; TCRdb lists only in-frame clones, some missing. Here the sample spans about 170,000 clones, around 72% being singletons. What was sequenced was PBMCs. Source of these receptors: a man in his forties in good health and CMV-seropositive.

This clone was counted a few times. CDR3: CASSLVSRRSGELFF. The CDR3 DNA reads as TGTGCCAGCAGCTTAGTATCCAGGAGGAGCGGGGAGCTGTTTTTT. The V gene is TRBV11-2, the J gene TRBJ2-2; perhaps TRBD2 as D (5 bases). CDR3 length: 15 residues. V gave up 1 base and J gave up 7 bases, with 13 bases separating them. Per germline, CDR1 SGHAT and CDR2 FQNNGV.

The chain recombines TRBV11-3 with TRBJ2-5, with D perhaps TRBD1 (6 bases). V dropped 6 bases and J dropped 7 bases, with 9 bases sitting between them. Per the germline V gene, CDR1 is SGHNT and CDR2 is YENEEA. The CDR3 is made up of 11 amino acids. CDR3 loop: CASSQGGTQYF. CDR3 sequence (DNA): TGTGCCAGCAGTCAAGGGGGGACCCAGTACTTC.

The V gene is TRBV2, the J gene TRBJ1-1; D is perhaps TRBD1 (6 bases). Germline V gene sequence: CDR1 SNHLY, CDR2 FYNNEI. The CDR3 consists of 14 residues. V was cut by 5 bases and J by 3 bases, with 13 bases left in between. CDR3 DNA sequence: TGTGCCAGCAGTTCAGGGGAGGGCGACACTGAAGCTTTCTTT. As protein: CASSSGEGDTEAFF. Based on the CDR3 plus reference TRBV2 and TRBJ1-1, the full variable domain is EPEVTQTPSHQVTQMGQEVILRCVPISNHLYFYWYRQILGQKVEFLVSFYNNEISEKSEIFDDQFSVERPDGSNFTLKIRSTKLEDSAMYFCASSSGEGDTEAFFGQGTRLTVV.

This clone was counted between two and nine times. The chain joins TRBV7-2 to TRBJ1-2; 9 bases are a match to TRBD1. This CDR3 region has 15 residues. V dropped 5 bases and J dropped 2; count of bases not matched to a gene: 6. Germline V gene lookup returns CDR1 SGHTA and CDR2 FQGNSA. The chain's CDR3 is CASSPSGQGNYGYTF. DNA for the CDR3: TGTGCCAGCAGCCCCTCGGGACAGGGAAACTATGGCTACACCTTC.

This chain links TRBV7-6 with TRBJ2-3, with 9 positions matching TRBD1. The length of the CDR3 is 16 residues. The V segment lost 2 bases and the J segment 6 bases; nucleotides outside the gene matches: 9. CDR1 and CDR2 (germline): SGHVS, FNYEAQ. CDR3 in amino acids: CASSLRVPDRGDTQYF. DNA of the CDR3: TGTGCCAGCAGCTTACGGGTCCCGGACAGGGGTGATACGCAGTATTTT.

Concerning this clone itself: The same CDR3 arises from other DNA sequences in this sample as well. The CDR3 bases are TGTGCCAGCAGTGAGACAGGGAGTTCGAATGAAAAACTGTTTTTT. Translated, it gives CASSETGSSNEKLFF. The genes are TRBV25-1 and TRBJ1-4, with TRBD1 matching over 7 bases. There are 15 residues in the CDR3. CDR1 is MGHDK and CDR2 is SYGVNS in the germline V gene. J lost 5 bases, V lost 3 bases, and 6 bases had no gene match.

V is TRBV7-8 and J is TRBJ1-2; possibly TRBD1 for D (6 bases). Germline CDR1 reads SGHVS; CDR2 reads FQNEAQ. CDR3 length equals 14 residues. Trimming took off 5 bases at V and 8 bases at J, with 18 bases between the two ends. The CDR3 protein is CASSLTRQVVGYTF. The CDR3 DNA is TGTGCCAGCAGCCTCACTAGACAGGTAGTCGGCTACACCTTC. Combining the CDR3 with reference TRBV7-8 and TRBJ1-2 gives the whole variable domain GAGVSQSPRYKVAKRGQDVALRCDPISGHVSLFWYQQALGQGPEFLTYFQNEAQLDKSGLPSDRFFAERPEGSVSTLKIQRTQQEDSAVYLCASSLTRQVVGYTFGSGTRLTVV.

The chain uses TRBV9 and TRBJ2-5; D unresolved. Trimming shortened V by 0 bases and J by 3 bases, and 12 bases separated the two germline ends. Germline V gene data show CDR1 as SGDLS and CDR2 as YYNGEE. The length of the CDR3 is 15 residues. CDR3 residues: CASSVARQAEETQYF. Here the CDR3 DNA reads TGTGCCAGCAGCGTAGCCCGCCAGGCTGAAGAGACCCAGTACTTC.

The V call is TRBV5-6, the J call TRBJ2-4; no firm D call. Trimming left V 1 base short and J 0 bases short, with 5 bases between. CDR3 size: 14 residues. Germline assignment: CDR1 SGHDT and CDR2 YYEEEE. The CDR3 sequence: CASSLSLAKNIQYF. The DNA of the CDR3 is TGTGCCAGCAGCTTGTCATTAGCCAAAAACATTCAGTACTTC.

The chain joins TRBV5-7 to TRBJ1-6, with unresolved D. TRBV5-7 is treated as an ORF (open reading frame) with a function not yet certain. V was cut by 0 bases and J by 6 bases, with 13 bases left in between. This CDR3 region has 16 residues. The CDR3: CASSLGAAESNSPLHF. For the CDR3, the DNA is TGTGCCAGCAGCTTGGGGGCCGCCGAGTCTAATTCACCCCTCCACTTT.